The 31 T cell receptor beta chains below were found in one sample sequenced in a study of T cell changes during pregnancy in multiple sclerosis. Method: immunoSEQ multiplex PCR; TCRdb's copy keeps in-frame clones and lacks some. The sample contains some 37,000 clones, 92% of which appear only once. The starting material was CD4+ T cells from peripheral blood mononuclear cells, obtained after pregnancy. The receptors stem from a female donor in good health, enrolled as a control in a pregnancy study.

The chain couples TRBV6-5 to TRBJ1-3; 8 nucleotides align to TRBD1. Germline CDR1 reads MNHEY; CDR2 reads SVGAGI. Trimming removed 5 bases from V and 2 bases from J; junction bases left unmatched: 5. The CDR3 runs to 15 residues. As DNA, the CDR3 is TGTGCCAGCAGTCCCTGGACAGGGACTGGAAACACCATATATTTT. It is translated as CASSPWTGTGNTIYF.

The count of this clone is one. V usage is TRBV10-2 and J usage is TRBJ2-5, with TRBD2 matching over 13 bases. Unmatched junction bases numbered 6, after V lost 6 bases and J lost 2 bases. Germline V CDR1 and CDR2: WSHSY, SAAADI. The CDR3 extends over 16 amino acids. The CDR3 region has the DNA TGCGCCAGCAGCGAGGGACTAGCGGGGTGGCAAGAGACCCAGTACTTC. Protein sequence: CASSEGLAGWQETQYF.

In its sample, this clone was seen once. The chain combines TRBV5-1 with TRBJ2-4; 9 bases fit TRBD1. Germline V CDR1 and CDR2: SGHRS, YFSETQ. There are 16 residues in the CDR3. With V trimmed by 4 bases and J by 0 bases, 5 bases remained unmatched. The CDR3 bases are TGCGCCAGCAGCCCGGGACAGGGACTAGCCAAAAACATTCAGTACTTC. This sequence encodes CASSPGQGLAKNIQYF. The whole variable domain, filled in from reference TRBV5-1 and TRBJ2-4, reads KAGVTQTPRYLIKTRGQQVTLSCSPISGHRSVSWYQQTPGQGLQFLFEYFSETQRNKGNFPGRFSGRQFSNSRSEMNVSTLELGDSALYLCASSPGQGLAKNIQYFGAGTRLSVL.

The chain couples TRBV10-3 to TRBJ1-4; D uncertain. In germline, CDR1 is ENHRY, CDR2 SYGVKD. Trimming removed 5 bases from V and 7 bases from J, with 11 bases in between. The CDR3 has 13 amino acids. The CDR3 nucleotides are TGTGCCATCAGTCCCTCCCCGAGTGAAAAACTGTTTTTT. This encodes CAISPSPSEKLFF.

The chain couples TRBV9 to TRBJ2-4; 8 bases agree with TRBD1. The CDR3 totals 15 residues. J was trimmed by 8 bases and V by 5 bases; bases with no gene match: 12. Germline V gene data show CDR1 as SGDLS and CDR2 as YYNGEE. DNA of the CDR3: TGTGCCAGCAGTTTCCAGGGGGCCGTTTATGACATTCAGTACTTC. It is translated as CASSFQGAVYDIQYF.

The chain employs TRBV30 and TRBJ1-2; TRBD1 matches 10 bases. There are 13 residues in the CDR3. V shed 6 bases, J shed 8 bases, and the junction held 9 bases outside the gene matches. Germline assignment: CDR1 GTSNPN and CDR2 SVGIG (reference sequence). CDR3 DNA: TGTGCCTGCCCAGAGGGACAGGGGTCCGGCTACACCTTC. Its translation: CACPEGQGSGYTF.

The V call is TRBV5-5, the J call TRBJ1-2; 8 nucleotides line up with TRBD1. V shed 5 bases and J 5 bases; nucleotides not matched to a gene: 8. The CDR3 has 14 amino acids. Germline V gene lookup returns CDR1 SGHKS and CDR2 YYEKEE (reference sequence). In DNA form, the CDR3 reads TGTGCCAGCAGTACAGGGGGGGGAGTATATGGCTACACCTTC. It translates to CASSTGGGVYGYTF.

V and J are TRBV2 and TRBJ2-5, with TRBD1 identical over 7 bases. J gave up 2 bases and V 1 base, and 7 bases lay outside the gene matches. Per germline, CDR1 SNHLY and CDR2 FYNNEI. The CDR3 extends over 16 amino acids. The CDR3 loop is CASSEVNRGSQETQYF. The CDR3 region has the DNA TGTGCCAGCAGTGAAGTTAACAGGGGAAGTCAAGAGACCCAGTACTTC. The full variable domain, in which reference TRBV2 and TRBJ2-5 provide the parts outside the CDR3, is EPEVTQTPSHQVTQMGQEVILRCVPISNHLYFYWYRQILGQKVEFLVSFYNNEISEKSEIFDDQFSVERPDGSNFTLKIRSTKLEDSAMYFCASSEVNRGSQETQYFGPGTRLLVL.

The CDR3 coding sequence is TGTGCCAGCAACTCACCCCCAGGGAGGTACTATGGCTACACCTTC. Translating it yields CASNSPPGRYYGYTF. The chain uses TRBV7-9 and TRBJ1-2; the D gene is possibly TRBD1 (5 bases). This CDR3 has 15 amino acids. Germline CDR1 SEHNR, CDR2 FQNEAQ (reference sequence). With 7 bases removed from V and 3 bases from J, the gap between germline ends came to 18 bases.

The genes are TRBV5-4 and TRBJ1-2; no reliable D call. Germline CDR1 SGHNT, CDR2 YYREEE (reference sequence). V was trimmed by 0 bases and J by 3 bases, leaving 12 bases between them. There are 15 residues in the CDR3. The CDR3 reads CASSLVVGKDYGYTF. Here the CDR3 DNA reads TGTGCCAGCAGCTTGGTAGTCGGGAAGGACTATGGCTACACCTTC.

This rearrangement joins TRBV5-1 to TRBJ1-2, with 7 bases lining up with TRBD1. The J segment lost 4 bases and the V segment lost 0 bases, leaving 6 bases of the junction unmatched. The CDR3 is 15 residues long. The germline V gene has CDR1 SGHRS and CDR2 YFSETQ. CDR3: CASSLDQGERYGYTF. The DNA for the CDR3 is TGCGCCAGCAGCTTGGACCAGGGGGAGCGCTATGGCTACACCTTC.

The table lists this clone with a count of one. The CDR3 loop reads CASSSGTSGPYEQYF. Written as DNA, the CDR3 is TGTGCCAGCAGTTCCGGGACTAGCGGACCCTACGAGCAGTACTTC. The chain links TRBV6-1 to TRBJ2-7; 11 bases fit TRBD2. The J segment lost 2 bases and the V segment lost 5 bases, leaving 5 bases of the junction unmatched. Looked up from germline, CDR1 is MNHNS and CDR2 is SASEGT. There are 15 residues in the CDR3.

The genes are TRBV29-1 and TRBJ2-5; TRBD1 matches at 8 bases. CDR3 length equals 14 residues. Germline CDR1 reads SQVTM; CDR2 reads ANQGSEA. Trimming at V came to 6 bases and at J to 2 bases, leaving 8 bases not matched to a gene. CDR3: CSVVRQGNQETQYF. The CDR3 bases are TGCAGCGTAGTCAGACAGGGGAATCAAGAGACCCAGTACTTC. Complete variable domain (other parts from reference TRBV29-1 and TRBJ2-5): SAVISQKPSRDICQRGTSLTIQCQVDSQVTMMFWYRQQPGQSLTLIATANQGSEATYESGFVIDKFPISRPNLTFSTLTVSNMSPEDSSIYLCSVVRQGNQETQYFGPGTRLLVL.

The CDR3, as DNA: TGTGCCAGCAGGGGGGGCACCAGGGGGCGGGAGACCCAGTACTTC. This codes for CASRGGTRGRETQYF. The rearrangement links TRBV27 to TRBJ2-5, with 8 bases matching TRBD1. Germline-derived CDR1 and CDR2 are MNHEY and SMNVEV (reference sequence). Trimming removed 6 bases from V and 5 bases from J; junction bases left unmatched: 11. The CDR3 covers 15 residues.

The chain has TRBV11-3 and TRBJ1-5; 12 bases align to TRBD1. V lost 5 bases, J lost 7 bases, and 6 bases stayed unmatched. Germline loops: CDR1 SGHNT, CDR2 YENEEA. CDR3 length: 15 residues. The CDR3 reads CASSAGQGARQPQHF. The CDR3 coding sequence is TGTGCCAGCAGCGCGGGACAGGGGGCTCGGCAGCCCCAGCATTTT.

This clone was seen only a few times. The chain links TRBV30 to TRBJ1-1; 8 bases are shared with TRBD1. From germline, CDR1 is GTSNPN and CDR2 SVGIG (reference sequence). V was clipped by 3 bases and J by 1 base; unmatched bases: 1. CDR3 length: 13 amino acids. The CDR3 DNA reads TGTGCCTGGAGCGGGACAGGGAACACTGAAGCTTTCTTT. This codes for CAWSGTGNTEAFF.

J is TRBJ2-7 and V is TRBV19; 13 bases line up with TRBD2. V lost 1 base to trimming and J lost 3 bases; unmatched junction nucleotides: 3. The CDR3 sequence is 16 residues long. The germline V gene encodes CDR1 LNHDA and CDR2 SQIVND (reference sequence). The CDR3 loop reads CASSIGGLAGIYEQYF. The CDR3 DNA reads TGTGCCAGTAGTATAGGGGGACTAGCGGGAATCTACGAGCAGTACTTC.

This clone has a handful of counts. The chain couples TRBV5-4 to TRBJ2-2; TRBD2 matches 7 bases. Germline V gene lookup returns CDR1 SGHNT and CDR2 YYREEE (reference sequence). The CDR3 contains 14 residues. V gave up 5 bases and J gave up 1 base; unmatched junction bases: 2. The DNA of the CDR3 is TGTGCCAGCAGGTCGGGGGGGAACACCGGGGAGCTGTTTTTT. As protein: CASRSGGNTGELFF. Complete variable domain (other parts from reference TRBV5-4 and TRBJ2-2): ETGVTQSPTHLIKTRGQQVTLRCSSQSGHNTVSWYQQALGQGPQFIFQYYREEENGRGNFPPRFSGLQFPNYSSELNVNALELDDSALYLCASRSGGNTGELFFGEGSRLTVL.

The chain couples TRBV5-6 to TRBJ1-4, with D perhaps TRBD1 (5 bases). This CDR3 has 14 residues. With 2 bases removed from V and 5 bases from J, the gap between germline ends came to 10 bases. Per the germline V gene, CDR1 is SGHDT and CDR2 is YYEEEE. CDR3 coding DNA: TGTGCCAGCAGCTTTAAGGGGCTGAATGAAAAACTGTTTTTT. This encodes CASSFKGLNEKLFF.

The J gene is TRBJ1-2, the V gene TRBV6-5; 7 bases fit TRBD1. This CDR3 has 11 amino acids. The J segment lost 6 bases and the V segment lost 6 bases, leaving 1 base of the junction unmatched. Germline V gene sequence: CDR1 MNHEY, CDR2 SVGAGI. Here the CDR3 reads CASRQGHGYTF. For the CDR3, the DNA is TGTGCCAGCAGACAGGGGCATGGCTACACCTTC.

J is TRBJ1-1 and V is TRBV19, with D perhaps TRBD1 (5 bases). V was pared by 5 bases and J by 6 bases, with 19 bases between. Germline values: CDR1 LNHDA, CDR2 SQIVND (reference sequence). The CDR3 loop spans 15 amino acids. The CDR3 nucleotides are TGTGCCAGTAGTCCCCAGGGATTCCGTGGGCCTGAAGCTTTCTTT. It codes for CASSPQGFRGPEAFF. Filled out from reference TRBV19 and TRBJ1-1, the complete variable domain reads DGGITQSPKYLFRKEGQNVTLSCEQNLNHDAMYWYRQDPGQGLRLIYYSQIVNDFQKGDIAEGYSVSREKKESFPLTVTSAQKNPTAFYLCASSPQGFRGPEAFFGQGTRLTVV.

The rearrangement uses TRBV11-2 and TRBJ1-1, with TRBD1 identical over 7 bases. J lost 0 bases, V lost 1 base, and 5 bases had no gene match. The CDR3 is 16 residues long. Germline V CDR1 and CDR2: SGHAT, FQNNGV. The CDR3 sequence: CASSLVPGTVNTEAFF. CDR3 nucleotide sequence: TGTGCCAGCAGCTTAGTACCCGGGACAGTGAACACTGAAGCTTTCTTT.

Only a few counts were recorded for this clone. The chain employs TRBV9 and TRBJ1-6, with 7 bases lining up with TRBD1. The ends lost 0 bases at V and 3 bases at J; junction bases unmatched: 0. From germline, CDR1 is SGDLS and CDR2 YYNGEE. The CDR3 loop spans 15 amino acids. The CDR3 coding sequence is TGTGCCAGCAGCGTAGGGGACAGCTATAATTCACCCCTCCACTTT. This encodes CASSVGDSYNSPLHF.

The chain links TRBV13 to TRBJ1-1; D is undetermined. Between the trimmed V and J ends, which lost 5 bases and 2 bases, there was a span of 9 bases. Germline CDR1 reads PRHDT; CDR2 reads FYEKMQ (reference sequence). CDR3 length: 13 residues. This CDR3 reads CASSAGGNTEAFF. DNA of the CDR3: TGTGCCAGCAGCGCGGGAGGAAACACTGAAGCTTTCTTT.

The chain is built from TRBV6-5 and TRBJ1-5, with 9 bases matching TRBD1. Trimming took 5 bases from V and 2 from J; bases not matched to a gene: 4. This CDR3 contains 15 residues. In germline, CDR1 is MNHEY, CDR2 SVGAGI. The CDR3 spells CASSKQGAGNQPQHF. In DNA form, the CDR3 reads TGTGCCAGCAGTAAACAGGGGGCAGGCAATCAGCCCCAGCATTTT.

The chain recombines TRBV19 with TRBJ1-2; TRBD1 is a possible D gene (6 bases). The CDR3 is 14 amino acids. Germline CDR1 and CDR2: LNHDA and SQIVND (reference sequence). V lost 4 bases, J lost 5 bases, and 14 bases lay in between. The CDR3 coding sequence is TGTGCCAGTAGTAGAGAGGGGGGGGTGTATGGCTACACCTTC. Translated: CASSREGGVYGYTF.

This clone came up a few times. The J gene is TRBJ2-7, the V gene TRBV15; 13 nucleotides align to TRBD2. Trimming cost V 4 bases and J 6 bases; bases outside gene matches: 6. This CDR3 has 15 residues. Germline CDR1 and CDR2: LNHNV and YYDKDF (reference sequence). The DNA for the CDR3 is TGTGCCACCAGCACCCGGACTAGCGGGAGTTCCGAGCAGTACTTC. Translation: CATSTRTSGSSEQYF. The full variable domain, rest sourced from reference TRBV15 and TRBJ2-7, is DAMVIQNPRYQVTQFGKPVTLSCSQTLNHNVMYWYQQKSSQAPKLLFHYYDKDFNNEADTPDNFQSRRPNTSFCFLDIRSPGLGDTAMYLCATSTRTSGSSEQYFGPGTRLTVT.

The chain has TRBV11-3 and TRBJ2-5; weak D call: TRBD2 (6 bases). Trimming removed 5 bases from V and 5 bases from J, with 12 bases in between. CDR3 size: 13 residues. Per the germline V gene, CDR1 is SGHNT and CDR2 is YENEEA. In nucleotides, the CDR3 is TGTGCCAGCAGCCAGACTAGGGCCGAGACCCAGTACTTC. This codes for CASSQTRAETQYF.

J is TRBJ2-3 and V is TRBV5-6; D call uncertain. The germline V gene has CDR1 SGHDT and CDR2 YYEEEE. This CDR3 has 13 amino acids. Trimming removed 0 bases from V and 1 base from J, with 3 bases in between. The CDR3 sequence: CASSLVGTDTQYF. The CDR3 nucleotides read TGTGCCAGCAGCTTGGTCGGCACAGATACGCAGTATTTT. Full variable domain (missing parts from reference TRBV5-6 and TRBJ2-3): DAGVTQSPTHLIKTRGQQVTLRCSPKSGHDTVSWYQQALGQGPQFIFQYYEEEERQRGNFPDRFSGHQFPNYSSELNVNALLLGDSALYLCASSLVGTDTQYFGPGTRLTVL.

This chain links TRBV12-5 with TRBJ2-5, with 8 bases aligning to TRBD2. This CDR3 contains 13 residues. V dropped 5 bases and J dropped 5; count of bases not matched to a gene: 4. Germline CDR1 and CDR2: LGHNT and FRNRAP. CDR3 DNA: TGTGCTAGTGGTACACTAGCGGTGGAGACCCAGTACTTC. Its protein product is CASGTLAVETQYF. Using reference TRBV12-5 and TRBJ2-5 for the parts outside the CDR3, the full variable domain is DARVTQTPRHKVTEMGQEVTMRCQPILGHNTVFWYRQTMMQGLELLAYFRNRAPLDDSGMPKDRFSAEMPDATLATLKIQPSEPRDSAVYFCASGTLAVETQYFGPGTRLLVL.

This chain links TRBV28 with TRBJ2-1; 9 bases are a match to TRBD2. J was trimmed by 9 bases and V by 1 base; bases with no gene match: 7. The CDR3 is 15 residues long. Germline CDR1 is MDHEN and CDR2 is SYDVKM. This CDR3 is CASSLLSSGSGEQFF. Written as DNA, the CDR3 is TGTGCCAGCAGTTTATTGAGTAGCGGGAGTGGTGAGCAGTTCTTC.